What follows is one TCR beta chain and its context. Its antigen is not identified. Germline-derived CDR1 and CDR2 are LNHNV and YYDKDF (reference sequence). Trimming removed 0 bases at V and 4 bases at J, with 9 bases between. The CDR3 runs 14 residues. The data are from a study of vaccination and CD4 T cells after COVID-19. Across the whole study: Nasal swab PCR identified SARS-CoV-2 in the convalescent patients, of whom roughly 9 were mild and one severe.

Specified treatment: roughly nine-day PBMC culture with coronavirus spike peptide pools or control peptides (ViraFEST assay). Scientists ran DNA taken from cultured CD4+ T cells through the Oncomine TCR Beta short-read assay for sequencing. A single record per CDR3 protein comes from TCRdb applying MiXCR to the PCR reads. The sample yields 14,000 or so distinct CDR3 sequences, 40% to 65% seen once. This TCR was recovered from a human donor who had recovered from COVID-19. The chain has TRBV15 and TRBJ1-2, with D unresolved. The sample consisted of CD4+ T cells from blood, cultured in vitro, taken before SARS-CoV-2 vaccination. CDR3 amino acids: CATSRDKGSYGYTF. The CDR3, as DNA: TGTGCCACCAGCAGAGATAAGGGAAGCTATGGCTACACCTTC.